The sequence of this T cell receptor (beta chain) was determined in a study of lymphopenia after photon versus proton radiotherapy. The data were produced by immunoSEQ multiplex PCR, yet TCRdb's version contains in-frame clones alone and is incomplete. The repertoire holds roughly 7,000 clones, with 85% to 90% as singletons. This CDR3 is 11 amino acids long. The ends were cut back, 6 bases at V and 1 base at J, with 3 bases in the middle. Germline CDR1 and CDR2: LNHDA and SQIVND (reference sequence). The genes are TRBV19 and TRBJ1-1; the D is unclear. The TCR comes from a man aged 55 to 70 with cholangiocarcinoma. This specimen consisted of peripheral blood, obtained from a patient treated with photon-based radiotherapy. CDR3 sequence: CASRENTEAFF. In DNA form, the CDR3 reads TGTGCCAGTAGGGAGAACACTGAAGCTTTCTTT.